The rows below give T cell receptor beta chains drawn from one sample of a study of blood T cell dynamics during melanoma immunotherapy. Profiled with immunoSEQ multiplex PCR; TCRdb holds only in-frame clones, not every one. The sample consists of 1,000 to 1,500 clones, roughly 69% of them appearing once. Specimen: CD8+ T cells from blood, collected from a patient treated with checkpoint blockade. The receptor set was obtained from a human donor with melanoma. Each CDR3 is given with its conserved first and last residue.

>TRBJ2-2|TRBV7-9
CASSLSTGSSTGELFF
>TRBJ2-7|TRBV28
CASSFAGGQNEQYF
>TRBJ1-2|TRBV5-5
CASSLGDGGVYGYTF
>TRBJ1-2|TRBV27
CASSLFGRSAGYTF
>TRBJ2-1|TRBV7-9
CASTTSRTGGNEQFF
>TRBJ1-4|TRBV9
CASSTGQGLATNEKLFF
>TRBJ2-7|TRBV9
CASSRDSGLGGEQYF
>TRBJ1-1|TRBV27
CASSLTWGSGEAFF
>TRBJ2-7|TRBV27
CASSLTISAEQYF
>TRBJ2-3|TRBV27
CASSLTAPSADTQYF
>TRBJ2-7|TRBV7-9
CASSAGPNYEQYF
>TRBJ1-5|TRBV5-5
CASSLEGWTGRNQPQHF
>TRBJ2-2|TRBV4-1
CASSLRKGADGRIGELFF
>TRBJ2-1|TRBV27
CASSLSRRNEQFF
>TRBJ1-5|TRBV7-9
CASSRTSAGNQPQHF
>TRBJ1-1|TRBV15
CATGQGLMNTEAFF
>TRBJ2-7|TRBV28
CASSLDRDEDEQYF
>TRBJ2-7|TRBV27
CASSARAGRAYEQYF
>TRBJ2-1|TRBV28
CASSFALSGRAVEQFF
>TRBJ1-2|TRBV5-6
CASSLGRNYGYTF
>TRBJ2-2|TRBV5-1
CASSLAGLAGGTGELFF
>TRBJ2-7|TRBV5-1
CASSLEGSSYEQYF
>NA|TRBV5-1
CASSLSTSGREDYEQYF
>TRBJ1-5|TRBV15
CATSSRGEGVNQPQHF
>NA|TRBV5-1
CASSYPSGGTYEQYF
>TRBJ2-4|TRBV7-9
CASSVREGGTKDIQYF
>TRBJ2-1|TRBV13
CASSATSNEQFF
>TRBJ2-7|TRBV10-3
CAIRKQGYEQYF
>TRBJ1-4|TRBV19
CASSETVYNEKLFF
>TRBJ2-1|TRBV9
CASSVEGWNEQFF
>TRBJ2-5|TRBV6-1
CASSEASAGIAETQYF
>TRBJ2-7|TRBV29-1
CSSASGSSEQYF
>TRBJ2-7|TRBV2
CASSTLAGPNEQYF
>TRBJ1-3|TRBV6-4
CASSNWTAQVSGNTIYF
>TRBJ2-7|TRBV29-1
CSVVDYEQYF
>TRBJ2-1|TRBV4-2
CASSRGPNEQFF
>TRBJ2-7|TRBV5-4
CASSLGTVEQYF
>TRBJ1-2|TRBV6-1
CASSEMGQGLPHSSYGYTF
>TRBJ2-6|TRBV15
CATSRAAGANVLTF
>NA|TRBV29-1
CSVGSGEGSEQYF
>TRBJ2-1|TRBV9
CASSVGGGKGNEQFF
>TRBJ2-1|TRBV7-9
CASSLSTSGGDEQFF
>TRBJ2-2|TRBV27
CASSLRLAGGLPNTGELFF
>TRBJ2-5|TRBV11-1
CASSSSPRRQETQYF
>TRBJ2-1|TRBV7-8
CASRLLAGGMNEQFF